The 5 T cell receptor beta chains given below trace back to one sample, sequenced in a study of circulating CD8 cells and anti-PD-1 response in melanoma (dated by TCRdb to between 2020 and 2021). Sequencer: NextSeq 500. TCR libraries were prepared from around 16 ng of total RNA with the QIAseq Immune Repertoire RNA Library Kit, Human TCR Panel. TCRdb reprocessing: public reads trimmed at Q25 with fastp, clones called with MiXCR, in-frame beta chains kept. Each record represents a unique CDR3 protein, reported with the most common genes and DNA among its rows. In this sample the table shows hundreds of distinct CDR3 sequences, less than 15% of which occur a single time. Of the sample, around 43% is held by the ten largest clones. Using a BD FACSAria II cell sorter, four subsets defined by PD-1 and/or TIGIT were sorted out of live CD3+CD8+TCRalphabeta+ cells. The starting material was CD8+ T cells from PBMCs, obtained at baseline or after one month of anti-PD-1 therapy (not recorded which). The origin of the receptors is a human donor with melanoma.

Within the sample, this clonotype is large. This chain uses TRBV7-3 with TRBJ2-1; TRBD2 aligns across 13 bases. V shed 5 bases and J 8 bases; nucleotides not matched to a gene: 6. The CDR3 length is 15 residues. Germline CDR1 is SGHTA and CDR2 is FQGTGA. DNA for the CDR3: TGTGCCAGCAGCCGACTAGCGGGAGGTACAGATGAGCAGTTCTTC. It codes for CASSRLAGGTDEQFF.

This clonotype was detected only once. Relative to the germline gene, one junction end is altered; a read error may explain this. The chain links TRBV28 to TRBJ2-5; D is possibly TRBD1 or TRBD2 (5 bases each). In germline, CDR1 is MDHEN, CDR2 SYDVKM. The CDR3 is 15 amino acids. The CDR3 protein is CDSSPRDPRGETQYF. In nucleotides, the CDR3 is TGTGACAGCAGTCCCCGGGACCCCCGTGGGGAGACCCAGTACTTC.

This clonotype is medium-sized within its sample. J is TRBJ2-1 and V is TRBV20-1; D ambiguous. Trimming took 3 bases from V and 7 from J, leaving 16 bases between them. Germline assignment: CDR1 DFQATT and CDR2 SNEGSKA (reference sequence). The CDR3 contains 14 residues. The CDR3 DNA sequence: TGCAGTGCTAGGCCGCCATATAGGAGAAATGAGCAGTTCTTC. It yields the protein CSARPPYRRNEQFF.

In its sample, this clonotype ranks as large (0.1 to 1%). The gene calls are TRBV24-1 and TRBJ1-2; 10 bases fit TRBD1. Per the germline V gene, CDR1 is KGHDR and CDR2 is SFDVKD. V gave up 4 bases and J gave up 6 bases; unmatched junction bases: 10. This CDR3 is 16 amino acids long. As DNA, the CDR3 is TGTGCCACCAGTGACCCACGGACAGGGGGATTGGATGGCTACACCTTC. It yields the protein CATSDPRTGGLDGYTF.

By sample share, this clonotype is large. This sequence joins TRBV24-1 and TRBJ2-3; the D is unclear. The CDR3 extends over 15 amino acids. From germline, CDR1 is KGHDR and CDR2 SFDVKD. Trimming cost V 3 bases and J 2 bases, with 11 bases left between them. In DNA, the CDR3 is TGTGCCACCAGTGATGAACCAGGAGCCACAGATACGCAGTATTTT. Its translation: CATSDEPGATDTQYF.